This T cell receptor (beta chain) was sequenced in a study of a mutant IDH1 vaccine in newly diagnosed glioma. Overall study context: Administration of eight vaccinations to patients took place in weeks 1, 3, 5, 7, 11, 15, 19, 23.

Comment on this clone: The antigen is not known.

Clones were sequenced by immunoSEQ multiplex PCR, and TCRdb holds only the in-frame ones, with some missing. The sample consists of about 54,000 clones, over 70% of them appearing once. Time point described: week 5, during vaccination. One vaccine dose held 300 ug of mutant IDH1 20-mer peptide and came with topical imiquimod. The clonotype was recovered from a man younger than 40 with glioma. The specimen comprised PBMCs, sampled from a glioma patient whose treatment included an IDH1 peptide vaccine.

The CDR3 is CASSPRTQGASSYEQYF. The CDR3 DNA reads TGCGCCAGCAGCCCACGAACGCAGGGGGCCAGCTCCTACGAGCAGTACTTC. This chain uses TRBV4-1 with TRBJ2-7; 8 bases match TRBD1. The junction had 11 bases not matched to a gene; V was cut back by 4 bases and J by 0 bases. The CDR3 loop spans 17 amino acids. Germline CDR1 reads MGHRA; CDR2 reads YSYEKL.